This entry lists 9 T cell receptor beta chains sequenced from one sample in a study of blood T cell repertoires in COVID-19. Clones were read by immunoSEQ multiplex PCR, and TCRdb kept only the in-frame ones, dropping some. The table records approximately 150,000 clones, 82% of them present only once. The sample consisted of PBMCs or T cells enriched from blood (not recorded which). All receptors derive from a man in his fifties or sixties who had recovered from COVID-19.

The J gene is TRBJ1-1, the V gene TRBV7-3, with TRBD1 matching 9 bases. The germline CDR1 and CDR2 sequences are SGHTA and FQGTGA. This CDR3 region has 13 residues. The trim removed 5 bases at V and 6 bases at J, leaving 4 bases unmatched. The CDR3 DNA follows: TGTGCCAGCAGCCCGAACAGGGGGCCTGAAGCTTTCTTT. Translation: CASSPNRGPEAFF.

This clone has a handful of counts. The CDR3 DNA is TGTGCCAGCAGCTTAGGTTCTTGGACAGGGCAGGGCAATCAGCCCCAGCATTTT. Translating gives CASSLGSWTGQGNQPQHF. V usage is TRBV7-8 and J usage is TRBJ1-5; TRBD1 aligns across 8 bases. This CDR3 has 18 amino acids. The ends lost 1 base at V and 2 bases at J; junction bases unmatched: 10. Germline CDR1 SGHVS, CDR2 FQNEAQ.

This clone was observed a handful of times. The J gene is TRBJ1-5, the V gene TRBV5-1; possibly TRBD1 for D (6 bases). CDR1 is SGHRS and CDR2 is YFSETQ in the germline V gene. There are 16 residues in the CDR3. V was cut by 3 bases and J by 2 bases, with 15 bases left in between. CDR3: CASSSGLGAGNQPQHF. CDR3 bases: TGCGCCAGCAGCTCGGGCTTGGGGGCTGGCAATCAGCCCCAGCATTTT.

This chain links TRBV6-5 with TRBJ2-4; no clear D. Trimming removed 0 bases at V and 0 bases at J, with 9 bases between. This CDR3 comprises 16 residues. The germline V gene encodes CDR1 MNHEY and CDR2 SVGAGI. DNA for the CDR3: TGTGCCAGCAGTTACTCGCCCTATATAGCCAAAAACATTCAGTACTTC. It is translated as CASSYSPYIAKNIQYF.

The chain carries TRBV6-5 and TRBJ1-6, with a possible D match to TRBD1 (6 bases). This CDR3 comprises 16 residues. The V gene's germline CDR1 is MNHEY and CDR2 SVGAGI. V shed 4 bases and J shed 0 bases, with 10 bases lying between them. The CDR3 DNA reads TGTGCCAGCAGTTCCAGGACAGTCTCCTATAATTCACCCCTCCACTTT. Translated, it gives CASSSRTVSYNSPLHF.

The J gene is TRBJ2-5, the V gene TRBV6-5, with TRBD2 matching 13 bases. Germline trimming cut 7 bases from V and 2 bases from J; bases unmatched to any gene: 4. Per the germline V gene, CDR1 is MNHEY and CDR2 is SVGAGI. The CDR3 contains 15 residues. The CDR3 DNA sequence: TGTGCCAGCACCCGACTAGCGGGAGGTCAAGAGACCCAGTACTTC. Protein: CASTRLAGGQETQYF.

This chain uses TRBV5-5 with TRBJ1-4; possible D gene TRBD1, 5 bases. Looked up from germline, CDR1 is SGHKS and CDR2 is YYEKEE (reference sequence). This CDR3 spans 14 amino acids. V was cut by 0 bases and J by 8 bases, with 11 bases left in between. CDR3 region: CASSLEGRGEKLFF. The CDR3 nucleotides read TGTGCCAGCAGCTTGGAGGGTCGGGGGGAAAAACTGTTTTTT.

V and J are TRBV3-1 (or the pseudogene TRBV3-2) and TRBJ1-2; possibly TRBD1 for D (5 bases). Per the germline V gene, CDR1 is LGHDT and CDR2 is YNNKEL (reference sequence). This CDR3 has 14 residues. With 3 bases removed from V and 8 bases from J, the gap between germline ends came to 16 bases. CDR3 amino acids: CASSQPGGIQGYTF. The CDR3 region has the DNA TGTGCCAGCAGCCAGCCGGGGGGTATACAAGGCTACACCTTC.

This clone was recorded a few times. The chain combines TRBV27 with TRBJ1-4; the D is unclear. The CDR3 spans 15 residues. The V end was cut by 5 bases, the J end by 0 bases, with 10 bases between. Germline V gene data show CDR1 as MNHEY and CDR2 as SMNVEV (reference sequence). CDR3 in amino acids: CASSPRAATNEKLFF. The CDR3 DNA reads as TGTGCCAGCAGTCCGAGAGCCGCAACTAATGAAAAACTGTTTTTT.